This TCR beta chain was obtained from a study of blood T cell repertoires in COVID-19. Trimming pared 6 bases from V and 4 bases from J, leaving 16 bases between. Germline CDR1 is MNHNY and CDR2 is SVGAGI (reference sequence). The CDR3 totals 15 residues. Here immunoSEQ multiplex PCR was the method, and the copy in TCRdb shows in-frame clones only, minus some. Of about 480,000 clones listed, 80% to 90% are singletons. The receptor's source is a woman younger than 45 with acute or convalescent COVID-19. The sequencing input was peripheral blood. The V gene is TRBV6-6, the J gene TRBJ1-3; tentative D call: TRBD1 (6 bases). CDR3 DNA: TGTGCCAGCAGCTATTTCGCAGGGGTAGGAAACACCATATATTTT. Translated: CASSYFAGVGNTIYF.